A selection of T cell receptor beta chains follows, all from one sample in a study of shared clonotypes between healthy human individuals. TCRdb keeps only in-frame clones here, not all; method: immunoSEQ multiplex PCR. The table includes approximately 1,500,000 clones, approximately 98% detected once. Sequencing was done on a sample of naive CD4+ T cells sorted from blood. Every receptor here comes from a young man in good health. Both conserved end residues are trimmed from each CDR3.

v_call	j_call	cdr3_aa
TRBV10-3	TRBJ2-7	AISESVGRYSSYEQY
TRBV7-9	TRBJ1-2	ASSHTGTGIMGT
TRBV11-2	TRBJ2-1	ASSSIQYNEQF
TRBV7-8	TRBJ2-7	ASSGTGRSYEQY
TRBV10-1	TRBJ2-3	AGDRGEATDTQY
TRBV9	TRBJ1-2	ASSATGNYGYT
TRBV9	TRBJ2-1	ASSATGAYNEQF
TRBV7-9	TRBJ2-5	ASSLSIYQETQY
TRBV9	TRBJ2-1	ASSEGLVGFYEQF
TRBV4-3	TRBJ1-5	ASSQEMGQPQH
TRBV9	TRBJ1-5	ASSGHLVGNSNQPQH
TRBV9	TRBJ2-7	ASSVVPGGRTPTYEQY
TRBV2	TRBJ1-5	AGQQGANQPQH
TRBV27	TRBJ2-7	ASSPTVTYEQY
TRBV10-1	TRBJ2-7	ASSESLGPPYEQY
TRBV5-5	TRBJ1-4	ASSLGVSGLEKLF
TRBV27	TRBJ2-6	ASSLSHISGANVLT
TRBV5-1	TRBJ2-1	ASSFLGTSGSSYNEQF
TRBV2	TRBJ2-7	ASSVGRIEQY
TRBV28	TRBJ1-4	ASKGGNEKLF
TRBV5-4	TRBJ2-7	ASSVAGRTYEQY
TRBV11-3	TRBJ2-1	ASSPTGTRIDEQF